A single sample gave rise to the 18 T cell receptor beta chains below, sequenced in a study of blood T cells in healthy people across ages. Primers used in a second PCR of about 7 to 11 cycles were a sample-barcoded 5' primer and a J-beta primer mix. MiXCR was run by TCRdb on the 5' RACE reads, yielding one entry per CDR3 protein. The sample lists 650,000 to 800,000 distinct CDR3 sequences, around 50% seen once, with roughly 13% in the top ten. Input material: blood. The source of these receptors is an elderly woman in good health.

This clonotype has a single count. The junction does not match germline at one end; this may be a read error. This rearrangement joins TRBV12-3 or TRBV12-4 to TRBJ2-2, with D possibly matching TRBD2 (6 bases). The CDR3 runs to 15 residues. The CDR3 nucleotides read TGTGCCAGCAGTTTTCTGGACTTTGGGGCCGGGGGGCTGTTTTTT. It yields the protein CASSFLDFGAGGLFF.

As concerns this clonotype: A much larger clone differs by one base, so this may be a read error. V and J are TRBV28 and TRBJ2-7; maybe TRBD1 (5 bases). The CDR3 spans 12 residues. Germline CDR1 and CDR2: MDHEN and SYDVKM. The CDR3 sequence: CASSDTHYERYF. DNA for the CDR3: TGTGCCAGCTCGGACACCCACTACGAGCGGTACTTC.

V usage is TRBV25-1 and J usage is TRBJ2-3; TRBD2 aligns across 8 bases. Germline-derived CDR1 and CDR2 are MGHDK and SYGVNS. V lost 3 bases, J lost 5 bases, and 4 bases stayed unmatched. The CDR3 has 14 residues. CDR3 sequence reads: CASSETGGGDTQYF. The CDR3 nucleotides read TGTGCCAGCAGTGAGACGGGAGGGGGAGATACGCAGTATTTT.

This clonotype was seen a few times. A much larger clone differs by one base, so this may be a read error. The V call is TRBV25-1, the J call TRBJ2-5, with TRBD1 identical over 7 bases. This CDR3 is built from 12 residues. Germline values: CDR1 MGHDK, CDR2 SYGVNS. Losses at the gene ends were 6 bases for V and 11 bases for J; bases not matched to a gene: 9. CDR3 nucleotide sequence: TGTGCCAGCAGCTACAGGGGCTGGGAGCAGTACTTC. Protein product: CASSYRGWEQYF.

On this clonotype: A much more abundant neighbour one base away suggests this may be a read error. The CDR3 region has the DNA TGTGCCACCAGTGGCATGGCGGGGGGGTATTACAATGAGCAGTTCTTC. As protein: CATSGMAGGYYNEQFF. The gene calls are TRBV24-1 and TRBJ2-1; 9 bases agree with TRBD2. The junction had 8 bases not matched to a gene; V was cut back by 5 bases and J by 4 bases. This CDR3 is built from 16 residues. CDR1 is KGHDR, CDR2 SFDVKD, per germline.

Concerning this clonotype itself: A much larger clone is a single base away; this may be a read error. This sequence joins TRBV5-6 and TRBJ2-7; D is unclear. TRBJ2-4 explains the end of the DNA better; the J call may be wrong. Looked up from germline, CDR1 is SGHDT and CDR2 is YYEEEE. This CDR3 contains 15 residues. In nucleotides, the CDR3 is TGTGCCAGCAGCTCTAACCGACTCAGACCCGACATTCAGTACTTC. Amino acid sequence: CASSSNRLRPDIQYF.

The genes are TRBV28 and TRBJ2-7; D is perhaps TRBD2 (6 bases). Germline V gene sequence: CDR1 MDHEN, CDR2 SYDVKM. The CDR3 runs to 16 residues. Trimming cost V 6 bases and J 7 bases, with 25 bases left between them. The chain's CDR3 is CASSPPPWEAHNEQYF. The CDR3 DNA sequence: TGTGCCAGCAGCCCCCCTCCTTGGGAGGCCCACAATGAGCAGTACTTC.

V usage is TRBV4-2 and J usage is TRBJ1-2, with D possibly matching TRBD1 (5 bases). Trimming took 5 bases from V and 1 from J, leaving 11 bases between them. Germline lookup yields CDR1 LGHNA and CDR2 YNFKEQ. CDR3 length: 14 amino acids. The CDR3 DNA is TGTGCCAGCAGCGCAAGGGGTAGTAACTATGGCTACACCTTC. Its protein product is CASSARGSNYGYTF.

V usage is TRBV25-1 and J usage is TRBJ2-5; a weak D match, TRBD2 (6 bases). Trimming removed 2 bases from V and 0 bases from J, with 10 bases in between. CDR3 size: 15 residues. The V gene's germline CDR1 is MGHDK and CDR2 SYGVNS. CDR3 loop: CASSEGGVDQETQYF. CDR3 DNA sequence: TGTGCCAGCAGTGAAGGAGGGGTTGACCAAGAGACCCAGTACTTC.

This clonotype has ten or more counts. This chain's CDR3 is CAISEQYTEAFF. The DNA of the CDR3 is TGTGCCATCAGTGAACAGTACACTGAAGCTTTCTTT. V usage is TRBV10-3 and J usage is TRBJ1-1; D uncertain. This CDR3 is 12 amino acids long. V was clipped by 3 bases and J by 3 bases, with 5 bases between them. Germline CDR1 and CDR2: ENHRY and SYGVKD.

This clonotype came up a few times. CDR3 loop: CASRTTGEGTGELFF. CDR3 sequence (DNA): TGTGCCAGCAGGACCACAGGGGAAGGGACCGGGGAGCTGTTTTTT. J is TRBJ2-2 and V is TRBV28; 7 bases agree with TRBD1. This CDR3 is 15 amino acids long. Trimming removed 6 bases from V and 5 bases from J; junction bases left unmatched: 9. Germline V lookup: CDR1 MDHEN, CDR2 SYDVKM.

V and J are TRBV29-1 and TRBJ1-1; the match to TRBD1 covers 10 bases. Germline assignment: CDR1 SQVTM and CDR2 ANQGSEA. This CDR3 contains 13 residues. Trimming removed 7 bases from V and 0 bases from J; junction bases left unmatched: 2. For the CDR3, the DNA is TGCAGCGGGACAGGGGGTCTGAACACTGAAGCTTTCTTT. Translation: CSGTGGLNTEAFF.

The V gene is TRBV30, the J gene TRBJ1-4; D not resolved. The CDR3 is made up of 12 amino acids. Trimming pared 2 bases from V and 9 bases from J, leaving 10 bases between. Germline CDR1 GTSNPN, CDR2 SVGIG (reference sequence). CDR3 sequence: CAWSSPVKKLFF. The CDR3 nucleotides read TGTGCCTGGAGTTCCCCCGTGAAAAAACTGTTTTTT. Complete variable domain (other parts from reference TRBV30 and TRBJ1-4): SQTIHQWPATLVQPVGSPLSLECTVEGTSNPNLYWYRQAAGRGLQLLFYSVGIGQISSEVPQNLSASRPQDRQFILSSKKLLLSDSGFYLCAWSSPVKKLFFGSGTQLSVL.

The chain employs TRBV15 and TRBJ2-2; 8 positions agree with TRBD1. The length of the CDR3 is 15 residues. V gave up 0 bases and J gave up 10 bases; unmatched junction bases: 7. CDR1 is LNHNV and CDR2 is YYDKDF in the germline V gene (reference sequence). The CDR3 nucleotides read TGTGCCACCAGCAGAGATCGGGACAGGCCCGTGGAGCTGTTTTTT. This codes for CATSRDRDRPVELFF.

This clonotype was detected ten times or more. In nucleotides, the CDR3 is TGTGCCAGCAGTGAGGGTGGGTACGGAGATACGCAGTATTTT. As protein: CASSEGGYGDTQYF. The chain uses TRBV2 and TRBJ2-3; no definite D call. CDR3 length: 14 residues. Germline V gene data show CDR1 as SNHLY and CDR2 as FYNNEI. V was cut by 3 bases and J by 5 bases, with 12 bases left in between.

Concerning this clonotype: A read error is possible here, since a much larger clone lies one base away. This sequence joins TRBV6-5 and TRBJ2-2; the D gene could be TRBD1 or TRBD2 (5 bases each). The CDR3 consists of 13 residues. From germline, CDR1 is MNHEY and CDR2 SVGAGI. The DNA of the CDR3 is TGTGCCAGCAGTCAGGGTAGGACCGGGGAGCAGTTTTTT. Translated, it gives CASSQGRTGEQFF.

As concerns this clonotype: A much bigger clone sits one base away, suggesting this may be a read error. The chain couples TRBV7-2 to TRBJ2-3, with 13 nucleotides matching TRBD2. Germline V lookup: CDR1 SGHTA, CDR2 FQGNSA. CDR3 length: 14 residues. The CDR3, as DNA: TGTGCCGGCAGCGGGACTAGCGGGGCCCTGACGCAGTATTTT. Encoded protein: CAGSGTSGALTQYF.

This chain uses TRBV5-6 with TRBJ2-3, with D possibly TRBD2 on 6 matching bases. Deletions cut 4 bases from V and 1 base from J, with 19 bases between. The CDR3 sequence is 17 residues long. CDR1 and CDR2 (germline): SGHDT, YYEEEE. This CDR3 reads CASSPALIWGGTDTQYF. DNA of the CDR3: TGTGCCAGCAGCCCGGCCCTAATTTGGGGGGGCACAGATACGCAGTATTTT.